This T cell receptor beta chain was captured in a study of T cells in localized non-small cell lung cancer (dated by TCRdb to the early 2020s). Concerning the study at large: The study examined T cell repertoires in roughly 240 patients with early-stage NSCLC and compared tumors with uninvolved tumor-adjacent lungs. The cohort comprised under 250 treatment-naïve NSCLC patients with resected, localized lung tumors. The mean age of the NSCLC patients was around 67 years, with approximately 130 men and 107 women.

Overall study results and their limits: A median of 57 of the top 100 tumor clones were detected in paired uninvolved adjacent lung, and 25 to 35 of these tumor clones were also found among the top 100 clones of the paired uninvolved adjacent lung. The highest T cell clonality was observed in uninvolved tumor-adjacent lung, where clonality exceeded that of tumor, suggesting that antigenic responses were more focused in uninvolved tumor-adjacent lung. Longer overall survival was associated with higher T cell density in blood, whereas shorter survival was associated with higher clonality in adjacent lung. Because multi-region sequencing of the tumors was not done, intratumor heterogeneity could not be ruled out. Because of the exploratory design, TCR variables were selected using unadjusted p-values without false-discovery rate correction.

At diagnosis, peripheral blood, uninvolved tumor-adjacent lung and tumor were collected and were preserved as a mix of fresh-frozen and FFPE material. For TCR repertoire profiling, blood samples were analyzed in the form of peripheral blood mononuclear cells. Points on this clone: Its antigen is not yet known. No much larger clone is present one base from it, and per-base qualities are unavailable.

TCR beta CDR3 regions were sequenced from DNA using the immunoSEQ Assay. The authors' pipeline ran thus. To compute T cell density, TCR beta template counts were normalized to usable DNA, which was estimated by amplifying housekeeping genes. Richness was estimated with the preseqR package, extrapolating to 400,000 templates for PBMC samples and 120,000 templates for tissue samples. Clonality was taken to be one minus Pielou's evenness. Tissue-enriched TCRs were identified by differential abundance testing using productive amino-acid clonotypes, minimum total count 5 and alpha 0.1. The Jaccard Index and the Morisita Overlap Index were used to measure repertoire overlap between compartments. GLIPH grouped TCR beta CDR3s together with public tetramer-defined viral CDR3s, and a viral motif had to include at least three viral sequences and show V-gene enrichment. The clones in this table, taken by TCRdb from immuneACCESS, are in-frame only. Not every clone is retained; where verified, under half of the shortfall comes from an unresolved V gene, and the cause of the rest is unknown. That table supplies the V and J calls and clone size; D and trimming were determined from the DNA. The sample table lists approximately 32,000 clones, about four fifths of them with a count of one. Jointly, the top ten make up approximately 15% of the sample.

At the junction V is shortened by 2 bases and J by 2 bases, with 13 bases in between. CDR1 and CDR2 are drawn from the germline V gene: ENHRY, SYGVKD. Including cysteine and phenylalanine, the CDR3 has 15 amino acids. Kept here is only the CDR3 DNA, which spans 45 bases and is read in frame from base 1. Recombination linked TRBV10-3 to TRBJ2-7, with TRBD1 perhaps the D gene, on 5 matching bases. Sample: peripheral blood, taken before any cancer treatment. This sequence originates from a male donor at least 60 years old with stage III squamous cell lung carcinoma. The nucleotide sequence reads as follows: TGTGCCATCAGTGAGGGGTCAGGGCCGACCTACGAGCAGTACTTC. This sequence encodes CAISEGSGPTYEQYF.